This T cell receptor beta chain was captured by sequencing in a study of blood T cell repertoires in COVID-19. In the study overall: Sources were T cells, B-cell-depleted T cells, or PBMCs; the material itself was cDNA or gDNA.

Assay used: immunoSEQ multiplex PCR; TCRdb lists only in-frame clones, some missing. The sample has fewer than 120,000 clones, 87% seen once. V lost 2 bases to trimming and J lost 3 bases; unmatched junction nucleotides: 0. The CDR3 runs to 15 residues. CDR1 MGHDK and CDR2 SYGVNS come from the germline V gene. The sequence was obtained from a human donor in a cohort sampled during active COVID-19. V gene TRBV25-1 combines with J gene TRBJ2-2; 10 bases align to TRBD2. What was sequenced was peripheral blood. Here the CDR3 reads CASSELAGDTGELFF. DNA of the CDR3: TGTGCCAGCAGTGAACTAGCGGGAGACACCGGGGAGCTGTTTTTT. The variable domain in full, completed from reference TRBV25-1 and TRBJ2-2, reads EADIYQTPRYLVIGTGKKITLECSQTMGHDKMYWYQQDPGMELHLIHYSYGVNSTEKGDLSSESTVSRIRTEHFPLTLESARPSHTSQYLCASSELAGDTGELFFGEGSRLTVL.